Listed below are T cell receptor beta chains from one sample, sequenced in a study of T cell responses to AZD1222 COVID-19 vaccine. Assay: immunoSEQ multiplex PCR; the TCRdb copy retains only in-frame clones and omits some. The data contain 110,000 to 150,000 clones, approximately 83% of them singletons. Sequencing was performed on peripheral blood, taken on day 0 of AZD1222 vaccination. The receptor set was obtained from an adult in good health. Each CDR3 is given with its conserved first and last residue. The order of the fields is V gene, CDR3 length, J gene, CDR3 protein.

V: TRBV11-3; length: 16; J: TRBJ2-1; CDR3: CASSLVYTNPYNEQFF
V: TRBV5-1; length: 15; J: TRBJ1-5; CDR3: CASSLDGGSRQPQHF
V: TRBV27; length: 15; J: TRBJ1-5; CDR3: CASSSGITTNQPQHF
V: TRBV7-9; length: 15; J: TRBJ2-2; CDR3: CASSLEGGGTGELFF
V: TRBV6-5; length: 13; J: TRBJ2-7; CDR3: CASSYRGASEQYF
V: TRBV15; length: 17; J: TRBJ1-2; CDR3: CATSRAGDRGIGYGYTF
V: TRBV18; length: 15; J: TRBJ2-5; CDR3: CASSPPGSGGETQYF
V: TRBV15; length: 15; J: TRBJ1-2; CDR3: CATSIGRGGGYGYTF
V: TRBV6-5; length: 14; J: TRBJ1-1; CDR3: CASSYLQGNTEAFF
V: TRBV11-2; length: 14; J: TRBJ1-3; CDR3: CASSSTGGGNTIYF
V: TRBV5-1; length: 15; J: TRBJ1-2; CDR3: CASSFEGSSNMGYTF
V: TRBV5-1; length: 16; J: TRBJ1-1; CDR3: CASSLSIQGGGTEAFF
V: TRBV9; length: 15; J: TRBJ2-3; CDR3: CASSVGATSTDTQYF
V: TRBV19; length: 15; J: TRBJ1-5; CDR3: CASSIGGNSNQPQHF
V: TRBV27; length: 13; J: TRBJ2-1; CDR3: CASSSDSYNEQFF
V: TRBV6-5; length: 15; J: TRBJ1-4; CDR3: CASSPGWRNNEKLFF
V: TRBV27; length: 13; J: TRBJ2-5; CDR3: CASSPRQKETQYF
V: TRBV5-1; length: 14; J: TRBJ1-2; CDR3: CASSLDRGNYGYTF
V: TRBV3-1/TRBV3-2; length: 15; J: TRBJ2-3; CDR3: CASSQRGTSTDTQYF
V: TRBV29-1; length: 14; J: TRBJ2-7; CDR3: CSVELLGHGEEQYF
V: TRBV7-4; length: 13; J: TRBJ1-6; CDR3: CASNYRISSPLHF
V: TRBV28; length: 17; J: TRBJ1-5; CDR3: CASSSILGTEGRRPQHF
V: TRBV3-1/TRBV3-2; length: 17; J: TRBJ2-3; CDR3: CASSQAVPTGERVTQYF
V: TRBV27; length: 15; J: TRBJ2-7; CDR3: CASSLLAGGPNEQYF
V: TRBV7-2; length: 16; J: TRBJ1-5; CDR3: CASSVEGALGNQPQHF
V: TRBV13; length: 16; J: TRBJ2-1; CDR3: CASSFSAGGLYNEQFF
V: TRBV6-2/TRBV6-3; length: 15; J: TRBJ1-6; CDR3: CASSYRGTPESPLHF
V: TRBV28; length: 14; J: TRBJ2-7; CDR3: CASSLSPGGYEQYF
V: TRBV4-1; length: 19; J: TRBJ2-2; CDR3: CASSQGRNQGIGNTGELFF
V: TRBV28; length: 14; J: TRBJ1-2; CDR3: CASSSHQANYGYTF
V: TRBV5-1; length: 16; J: TRBJ1-3; CDR3: CASRDTRTLSGNTIYF
V: TRBV6-5; length: 13; J: TRBJ2-1; CDR3: CASSLDSYNEQFF
V: TRBV2; length: 16; J: TRBJ2-1; CDR3: CASSVTTSGNYNEQFF
V: TRBV19; length: 12; J: TRBJ1-1; CDR3: CASNISPNEAFF
V: TRBV12-3/TRBV12-4; length: 12; J: TRBJ1-5; CDR3: CASSLGGQPQHF
V: TRBV4-1; length: 17; J: TRBJ2-7; CDR3: CASSQDEEGPGSYEQYF
V: TRBV9; length: 16; J: TRBJ2-2; CDR3: CASSVYAGPDSGELFF
V: TRBV18; length: 16; J: TRBJ1-2; CDR3: CASSPLPGTDSYGYTF
V: TRBV24-1; length: 16; J: TRBJ2-3; CDR3: CATSDRLAGESDTQYF
V: TRBV13; length: 14; J: TRBJ1-1; CDR3: CASSLRTGSTEAFF
V: TRBV10-3; length: 15; J: TRBJ2-5; CDR3: CAISGLLGGLETQYF
V: TRBV2; length: 17; J: TRBJ2-7; CDR3: CASSEALQAGVRGEQYF
V: TRBV27; length: 14; J: TRBJ1-1; CDR3: CASSRSGGNTEAFF
V: TRBV5-1; length: 14; J: TRBJ1-2; CDR3: CASSLSQRNNGYTF
V: TRBV5-4; length: 15; J: TRBJ2-5; CDR3: CASSLAGIRQETQYF
V: TRBV14; length: 15; J: TRBJ1-1; CDR3: CASSQPGTGNTEAFF
V: TRBV28; length: 12; J: TRBJ1-6; CDR3: CASSLYGSPLHF
V: TRBV2; length: 16; J: TRBJ2-3; CDR3: CASVSGLAGVPDTQYF
V: TRBV15; length: 13; J: TRBJ1-2; CDR3: CATALDGVYGYTF
V: TRBV12-3/TRBV12-4; length: 13; J: TRBJ2-3; CDR3: CASSFGGTDTQYF
V: TRBV15; length: 17; J: TRBJ2-5; CDR3: CATSRDLPAGPLETQYF
V: TRBV24-1; length: 12; J: TRBJ2-7; CDR3: CATSDLGYEQYF
V: TRBV5-6; length: 13; J: TRBJ2-7; CDR3: CASSLTVTYEQYF
V: TRBV21-1; length: 14; J: TRBJ2-3; CDR3: CASSKSEEADTQYF
V: TRBV18; length: 16; J: TRBJ2-1; CDR3: CASSPPSGGAYNEQFF
V: TRBV6-5; length: 15; J: TRBJ2-1; CDR3: CASTPLAGAGNEQFF